These T cell receptor beta chains were read from a single sample in a study of T-cell memory formation after mild COVID-19. Via MiXCR, TCRdb re-called the 5' RACE reads, giving one row per CDR3 protein. The table lists 530,000 or so distinct CDR3 sequences, 15% to 20% of them singletons, with roughly 7.8% in the top ten. Specimen: PBMCs or a T cell subset sorted from them (not recorded which). The receptor source for this set is an adult woman who had mild COVID-19 (a few samples of this study predate the infection). Cell type and time point are not known. CDR3s include the opening cysteine and the closing phenylalanine or tryptophan. D genes are given only for firm matches. Clone size is shown for a subset of rows, as once, few, many or a class of expanded clone.

clone_size	v_call	d_call	j_call	cdr3_nt	cdr3_aa
NA	TRBV5-1	TRBD1	TRBJ2-1	TGCGCCAGCAGCAAGGGGACAGGGGGCTCAAATGAGCAGTTCTTC	CASSKGTGGSNEQFF
NA	TRBV9	NA	TRBJ2-7	TGTGCCAGCAGCTCCTCGCTCGTAGACTACGAGCAGTACTTC	CASSSSLVDYEQYF
many	TRBV7-2	TRBD1	TRBJ1-1	TGTGCCAGCAGCGAGACAGGGTTCGGCACTGAAGCTTTCTTT	CASSETGFGTEAFF
NA	TRBV7-3	NA	TRBJ2-1	TGTGCCAGCAGCCGACTTGCTTGGGAGCCGGTCTTC	CASSRLAWEPVF
NA	TRBV7-9	TRBD1	TRBJ1-4	TGTGCCAGCAGCTCGATTGTAGGGACAGTTAATGAAAAACTGTTTTTT	CASSSIVGTVNEKLFF
NA	TRBV12-3/TRBV12-4	TRBD1	TRBJ1-5	TGTGCCAGCAGTTTGGACAGGCCCTATAGCAATCAGCCCCAGCATTTT	CASSLDRPYSNQPQHF
many	TRBV29-1	TRBD1	TRBJ2-7	TGCAGCGTTGTCAGGGGACAGGGGTCTTACGAGCAGTACTTC	CSVVRGQGSYEQYF
few	TRBV7-2	TRBD1	TRBJ1-5	TGTGCCAGCAGCTGGACAGGGTTTGGCAATCAGCCCCAGCATTTT	CASSWTGFGNQPQHF
NA	TRBV6-5	TRBD1	TRBJ2-7	TGTGCCAGCAGTTACACCCGGACAGGGGGCGGCGAGCAGTACTTC	CASSYTRTGGGEQYF
NA	TRBV7-2	TRBD2	TRBJ2-5	TGTGCCAGCAGCCACCGGACTAGCGGTGAGACCCAGTACTTC	CASSHRTSGETQYF
NA	TRBV5-5	TRBD1	TRBJ2-2	TGTGCCAGCAGCTTGGTACAGGGGGCGAGCGGCGGGGAGCTGTTTTTT	CASSLVQGASGGELFF
NA	TRBV7-2	NA	TRBJ2-7	TGTGCCAGCAACCCACAGGGCCACGAGCAGTACTTC	CASNPQGHEQYF
NA	TRBV10-3	TRBD2	TRBJ2-3	TGTGCCATCAGGCGGACTAGCGGGGTGGGGGATACGCAGTATTTT	CAIRRTSGVGDTQYF
few	TRBV7-8	NA	TRBJ2-5	TGTGCCAGCAGCTTAGTCAGAGGGACCCAGTACTTC	CASSLVRGTQYF
few	TRBV19	NA	TRBJ2-7	TGTGCCAGTAGTATATCGGTGGGGGGGCTCTCCTACGAGCAGTACTTC	CASSISVGGLSYEQYF
few	TRBV20-1	TRBD1	TRBJ2-1	TGCAGTGCTAGAGTCTCTGGGACAGGGGGATACAATGAGCAGTTCTTC	CSARVSGTGGYNEQFF
few	TRBV20-1	NA	TRBJ1-1	TGCAGTGCTAGTGATGATGCGAACACTGAAGCTTTCTTT	CSASDDANTEAFF
NA	TRBV7-9	NA	TRBJ2-5	TGTGCCAGCAGCTTAGAATTGGTCGGGTCCCAAGAGACCCAGTACTTC	CASSLELVGSQETQYF
few	TRBV5-5	NA	TRBJ2-1	TGTGCCAGCAGCCCCCTGACTGAACTCCACCAAGGATCCAATGAGCAGTTCTTC	CASSPLTELHQGSNEQFF
few	TRBV20-1	NA	TRBJ1-2	TGCAGTGCTAGAGCGGGGCCGCCTAGAAATGGCTACACCTTC	CSARAGPPRNGYTF
NA	TRBV5-5	TRBD1	TRBJ2-3	TGTGCCAGCAGCCCCCGGGACAGGGATAGCACAGATACGCAGTATTTT	CASSPRDRDSTDTQYF
few	TRBV9	TRBD1	TRBJ2-3	TGTGCCAGCAGCTCCCAACCCGGGACAGGGGGAGATACGCAGTATTTT	CASSSQPGTGGDTQYF
NA	TRBV11-1	TRBD1	TRBJ2-1	TGTGCCAGCAGCCCCCCGGGACAGGGGAACAATGAGCAGTTCTTC	CASSPPGQGNNEQFF
NA	TRBV20-1	NA	TRBJ1-1	TGCAGTGCTAGCCGGGGGTTCGAGGGGGACACTGAAGCTTTCTTT	CSASRGFEGDTEAFF
NA	TRBV5-1	NA	TRBJ2-6	TGCGACAGCAGCTTGGTTACTGGACAGCCTAGCTCTGGGGCCAACGTCCTGACTTTC	CDSSLVTGQPSSGANVLTF
few	TRBV5-4	NA	TRBJ2-7	TGTGCCAGCAGACAGGACCAACCCGCCTACGAGCAGTACTTC	CASRQDQPAYEQYF
many	TRBV12-3/TRBV12-4	TRBD1	TRBJ1-1	TGTGCCAGCAGGCCTCTCGGACAGGGTGGGAAAGCTTTCTTT	CASRPLGQGGKAFF
many	TRBV12-3/TRBV12-4	TRBD2	TRBJ2-2	TGTGCCAGCAGGCGAGCGGGGTCGGGGGGGGAGCTGTTTTTT	CASRRAGSGGELFF
NA	TRBV20-1	NA	TRBJ1-5	TGCAGTGCTAGAAGGCAGTCGCGCAATCAGCCCCAGCATTTT	CSARRQSRNQPQHF
NA	TRBV12-3/TRBV12-4	TRBD2	TRBJ2-1	TGTGCCAGCCGCGGACTAGCGGGATCTAATGAGCAGTTCTTC	CASRGLAGSNEQFF
few	TRBV11-2	NA	TRBJ2-7	TGTGCCAGCAGCTTAGAGCGGGTGTATCTAGACGAGCAGTACTTC	CASSLERVYLDEQYF
NA	TRBV12-3/TRBV12-4	TRBD1	TRBJ2-7	TGTGCCAGCAGTTTAGCCACAGGGGCGGCCTACGAGCAGTACTTC	CASSLATGAAYEQYF
NA	TRBV5-1	NA	TRBJ2-7	TGCGCCAGCAGCTTGGGCGCAGGGGGGGTTGACGAGCAGTACTTC	CASSLGAGGVDEQYF
NA	TRBV20-1	NA	TRBJ2-1	TGCAGTGCTACAGACACCTACAATGAGCAGTTCTTC	CSATDTYNEQFF
NA	TRBV24-1	NA	TRBJ2-3	TGTGCCACCCAAGCGCGGACACACACAGATACGCAGTATTTT	CATQARTHTDTQYF
NA	TRBV6-2/TRBV6-3	NA	TRBJ1-5	TGTGCCAGCAGTTACGGGACACGCGGTCCCGAAGGGAGCAATCAGCCCCAGCATTTT	CASSYGTRGPEGSNQPQHF
NA	TRBV6-1	NA	TRBJ2-6	TGTGCCAGCAGTGAAGTTTTCTCTGGGGCCAACGTCCTGACTTTC	CASSEVFSGANVLTF
NA	TRBV5-1	TRBD2	TRBJ2-7	TGCGCCAGCAGCGCAGGACTAGCGGGGGTTCCCTCCTACGAGCAGTACTTC	CASSAGLAGVPSYEQYF
few	TRBV7-2	NA	TRBJ2-7	TGTGCCAGCAGCTTATGGGTAGATGGCGAGCAGTACTTC	CASSLWVDGEQYF
few	TRBV4-1	TRBD1	TRBJ1-3	TGCGCCAGCAGCCCTCTGGACAGGGGATCTGGAAACACCATATATTTT	CASSPLDRGSGNTIYF
NA	TRBV28	NA	TRBJ1-1	TGTGCCAGCAGTTTCTGGACAGACATACCGATGAACACTGAAGCTTTCTTT	CASSFWTDIPMNTEAFF
NA	TRBV28	TRBD1	TRBJ2-7	TGTGCCAGCAGTCCGTCGACAGGGGGGGACGAGCAGTACTTC	CASSPSTGGDEQYF
NA	TRBV20-1	NA	TRBJ1-5	TGCAGTGCTAGAGGAGCGGACAGCAATCAGCCCCAGCATTTT	CSARGADSNQPQHF
NA	TRBV4-3	NA	TRBJ1-1	TGCGCCAGCAGCCAAGGTCATTTGTCTAACACTGAAGCTTTCTTT	CASSQGHLSNTEAFF
few	TRBV7-8	NA	TRBJ2-1	TGTGCCAGCAGCCCACCAATGCGAGATGAGCAGTTCTTC	CASSPPMRDEQFF
NA	TRBV7-2	NA	TRBJ1-2	TGTGCCAGCAGCTCAACTGGGGGGGGCGCGGCCCATGGCTACACCTTC	CASSSTGGGAAHGYTF
NA	TRBV5-1	TRBD2	TRBJ2-3	TGCGCCAGCAGCCATTCGCTACTAGCGGGGATTGGGGCCACAGATACGCAGTATTTT	CASSHSLLAGIGATDTQYF
NA	TRBV20-1	NA	TRBJ2-2	TGCAGTGCTGGGGGAGGCCGAGGGGGGACCGGGGAGCTGTTTTTT	CSAGGGRGGTGELFF
few	TRBV6-5	NA	TRBJ1-5	TGTGCCAGCAGTCCTGACAGAGGCAATCAGCCCCAGCATTTT	CASSPDRGNQPQHF
few	TRBV2	NA	TRBJ1-2	TGTGCCAGCAGTGGTGCAGGGGAGAGATTCGGCTATGGCTACACCTTC	CASSGAGERFGYGYTF
NA	TRBV10-3	NA	TRBJ2-7	TGTGCCATCAGTGAGACTTACGAGCAGTACTTC	CAISETYEQYF
few	TRBV9	TRBD2	TRBJ2-1	TGTGCCAGCAGCTCCCACGGACTAGCGGGGGGAAGCTCCTACAATGAGCAGTTCTTC	CASSSHGLAGGSSYNEQFF
NA	TRBV11-2	TRBD2	TRBJ2-1	TGTGCCAGCAGTTCTAACCGGGCTCGGGGGGATGAGCAGTTCTTC	CASSSNRARGDEQFF
few	TRBV3-1	NA	TRBJ2-5	TGTGCCAGCAGCCAAGGCCCACGACTGACGGAGACCCAGTACTTC	CASSQGPRLTETQYF